This T cell receptor beta chain was observed in a study of cytomegalovirus exposure and HLA in healthy donors. Study outcomes and limitations: Follow-up analysis found HLA locus-dependent TCR association rates, highest for DRB1 and lowest for HLA-C. CMV serostatus was the sole immune exposure data available. Some V segments could not be told apart, so they were left out, TRBV6-2 and TRBV6-3 among them. Analysis was performed later, and it showed HLA-associated TCR beta chains to be more clonally expanded than equally common others.

Regarding this clone: What it binds is not known.

PCR employed 60 Vbeta and 13 Jbeta primers. TCRdb keeps only in-frame clones here, not all; method: immunoSEQ multiplex PCR. The table includes 240,000 or so clones, 82% detected once. This CDR3 is 17 amino acids long. Germline CDR1 is SGHRS and CDR2 is YFSETQ. Deletions cut 2 bases from V and 0 bases from J, with 14 bases between. V gene TRBV5-1 combines with J gene TRBJ2-2; D may be TRBD1 (5 bases). This clonotype originated in a woman aged 35 to 49 in good health and CMV-seropositive. Sample: PBMCs. The chain's CDR3 is CASSFRPQGSNTGELFF. The CDR3 DNA is TGCGCCAGCAGCTTCCGTCCCCAGGGATCGAACACCGGGGAGCTGTTTTTT. The full variable domain, completed using reference TRBV5-1 and TRBJ2-2, is KAGVTQTPRYLIKTRGQQVTLSCSPISGHRSVSWYQQTPGQGLQFLFEYFSETQRNKGNFPGRFSGRQFSNSRSEMNVSTLELGDSALYLCASSFRPQGSNTGELFFGEGSRLTVL.